The next 14 T cell receptor beta chains were all read from a single sample in a study of cytomegalovirus exposure and HLA in healthy donors (TCRdb year 2017). The receptor library was made with the immunoSEQ multiplex PCR assay. A mixture of 60 forward primers for TCR Vbeta segments and 13 reverse primers for TCR Jbeta segments was used in the multiplex PCR. In its TCRdb copy, this immuneACCESS table keeps in-frame sequences only and misses some clones. Where compared with another copy, unresolved V genes explain less than half of these, and the others have no known cause. Within this sample are roughly 100,000 clones, with about 71% of them counted one time only. About 0.8% of the sample belongs to the ten largest clones. Specimen: PBMCs. These TCRs come from a boy between 10 and 17 years old in good health and CMV-seronegative.

Only a few counts were recorded for this clone. V usage is TRBV6-1 and J usage is TRBJ1-1; D not certain. Germline V CDR1 and CDR2: MNHNS, SASEGT. The CDR3 is 16 amino acids. V gave up 3 bases and J gave up 3 bases, with 17 bases separating them. The CDR3 here is CASSDVLGRGYTEAFF. The CDR3 coding sequence is TGTGCCAGCAGTGATGTCTTAGGCAGAGGATACACTGAAGCTTTCTTT.

The rearrangement uses TRBV6-5 and TRBJ2-7; D ambiguous. The CDR3 totals 14 residues. Germline V gene sequence: CDR1 MNHEY, CDR2 SVGAGI. V lost 6 bases and J lost 2, with 14 bases in between. The CDR3 region is CASSRLTGTYEQYF. The CDR3 DNA follows: TGTGCCAGCAGCCGTCTGACTGGAACCTACGAGCAGTACTTC.

The chain combines TRBV30 with TRBJ2-1; D ambiguous. The CDR3 is 12 residues long. Germline V CDR1 and CDR2: GTSNPN, SVGIG (reference sequence). Trimming removed 3 bases at V and 7 bases at J, with 10 bases between. The CDR3 bases are TGTGCCTGGAGCCTATCCTGGAATGAGCAGTTCTTC. This codes for CAWSLSWNEQFF. The full variable domain, rest sourced from reference TRBV30 and TRBJ2-1, is SQTIHQWPATLVQPVGSPLSLECTVEGTSNPNLYWYRQAAGRGLQLLFYSVGIGQISSEVPQNLSASRPQDRQFILSSKKLLLSDSGFYLCAWSLSWNEQFFGPGTRLTVL.

The rearrangement joins TRBV7-9 to TRBJ2-2; 7 bases align to TRBD2. V gave up 5 bases and J gave up 6 bases; unmatched junction bases: 6. The CDR3 length is 14 residues. Per germline, CDR1 SEHNR and CDR2 FQNEAQ (reference sequence). CDR3 residues: CASSPAGRAGELFF. CDR3 sequence (DNA): TGTGCCAGCAGCCCAGCGGGACGCGCCGGGGAGCTGTTTTTT. Based on the CDR3 plus reference TRBV7-9 and TRBJ2-2, the full variable domain is DTGVSQNPRHKITKRGQNVTFRCDPISEHNRLYWYRQTLGQGPEFLTYFQNEAQLEKSRLLSDRFSAERPKGSFSTLEIQRTEQGDSAMYLCASSPAGRAGELFFGEGSRLTVL.

The V call is TRBV7-9, the J call TRBJ2-7, with D perhaps matching TRBD2 (7 bases). The V gene's germline CDR1 is SEHNR and CDR2 FQNEAQ (reference sequence). The V end was cut by 0 bases, the J end by 5 bases, with 14 bases between. The CDR3 loop spans 15 amino acids. The CDR3 sequence: CASSLASRGGNEQYF. Written as DNA, the CDR3 is TGTGCCAGCAGCTTAGCTTCCAGGGGAGGGAACGAGCAGTACTTC.

The chain is built from TRBV6-4 and TRBJ2-3; D possibly corresponds to TRBD2 (6 bases). Trimming left V 5 bases short and J 0 bases short, with 6 bases between. CDR1 and CDR2 from the germline V gene are MRHNA and SNTAGT. The CDR3 runs to 13 residues. The CDR3 nucleotides read TGTGCCAGCAGTAGCGGGAGCACAGATACGCAGTATTTT. This sequence encodes CASSSGSTDTQYF.

The chain couples TRBV2 to TRBJ2-1; 7 bases line up with TRBD1. From germline, CDR1 is SNHLY and CDR2 FYNNEI. The CDR3 sequence is 15 residues long. V shed 6 bases, J shed 7 bases, and the junction held 12 bases outside the gene matches. Here the CDR3 DNA reads TGTGCCAGCAGAGAACAGGGGAGAGGTAGAAATGAGCAGTTCTTC. Translated: CASREQGRGRNEQFF.

The genes are TRBV7-3 and TRBJ2-2; 10 bases fit TRBD1. The length of the CDR3 is 17 residues. Per the germline V gene, CDR1 is SGHTA and CDR2 is FQGTGA. V lost 2 bases to trimming and J lost 7 bases; unmatched junction nucleotides: 10. CDR3 DNA: TGTGCCAGCAGCTTAGTGAGGACAGGGGGAAGAGGCGGGGAGCTGTTTTTT. Translating gives CASSLVRTGGRGGELFF.

The chain joins TRBV15 to TRBJ2-3; possibly TRBD2 for D (6 bases). The CDR3 has 15 amino acids. Per germline, CDR1 LNHNV and CDR2 YYDKDF (reference sequence). The V gene lost 0 bases and the J gene lost 2 bases, with 9 bases spanning the gap. DNA of the CDR3: TGTGCCACCAGCAGAGAGGGGGGACCCACAGATACGCAGTATTTT. Translating gives CATSREGGPTDTQYF.

V gene TRBV5-4 combines with J gene TRBJ1-2; 7 nucleotides line up with TRBD1. The CDR3 has 14 residues. The germline V gene has CDR1 SGHNT and CDR2 YYREEE (reference sequence). The V and J ends lost 3 bases and 2 bases, in that order; junction bases with no gene match: 4. DNA of the CDR3: TGTGCCAGCAGCTCCTACAGGGGAAACTATGGCTACACCTTC. Protein sequence: CASSSYRGNYGYTF.

This CDR3 is CASSEAPQGSYGYTF. Written as DNA, the CDR3 is TGTGCCAGCAGTGAAGCACCACAGGGGAGCTATGGCTACACCTTC. The chain couples TRBV6-1 to TRBJ1-2, with 7 bases fitting TRBD1. This CDR3 spans 15 amino acids. Germline values: CDR1 MNHNS, CDR2 SASEGT. Trimming removed 0 bases from V and 4 bases from J; junction bases left unmatched: 5.

The V gene is TRBV6-1, the J gene TRBJ2-1, with D possibly TRBD1 on 6 matching bases. Germline V gives CDR1 MNHNS, CDR2 SASEGT. The CDR3 has 15 residues. V shed 7 bases and J shed 4 bases, with 17 bases lying between them. Here the CDR3 DNA reads TGTGCCAGCACCCCGGGCAGGGGTTCTTACAATGAGCAGTTCTTC. Translating it yields CASTPGRGSYNEQFF.

V and J are TRBV7-2 and TRBJ1-2; no clear D. CDR1 SGHTA and CDR2 FQGNSA come from the germline V gene. Trimming stripped 7 bases from V and 2 bases from J, with 11 bases between. There are 13 residues in the CDR3. The CDR3, as DNA: TGTGCCAGCACCCTTACAGTAAACTATGGCTACACCTTC. It translates to CASTLTVNYGYTF.

The V call is TRBV9, the J call TRBJ1-5; 9 bases agree with TRBD1. Trimming cost V 4 bases and J 7 bases; bases outside gene matches: 9. The CDR3 contains 15 residues. Germline CDR1 is SGDLS and CDR2 is YYNGEE. The CDR3, as DNA: TGTGCCAGCAGCCCAGAGGGACAGGGATGGCAGCCCCAGCATTTT. Residues: CASSPEGQGWQPQHF.